The 29 T cell receptor beta chains below were found in one sample sequenced in a study of Ad26.COV2.S vaccination and SARS-CoV-2 variants. Profiled with immunoSEQ multiplex PCR; TCRdb holds only in-frame clones, not every one. Of just over 350,000 clones listed, around 92% are singletons. Here the sequenced sample was peripheral blood, taken after recovery from COVID-19. These receptor sequences come from a human donor who had recovered from COVID-19.

The chain combines TRBV7-2 with TRBJ1-5, with 11 bases aligning to TRBD1. The CDR3 is made up of 14 amino acids. Trimming cost V 5 bases and J 11 bases; bases outside gene matches: 8. Germline V gene sequence: CDR1 SGHTA, CDR2 FQGNSA. As DNA, the CDR3 is TGTGCCAGCAGCCTTTGGACAGGGGGCTCGGCCCAGCATTTT. Translation gives CASSLWTGGSAQHF.

The genes are TRBV20-1 and TRBJ1-5; D gene unclear. The CDR3 runs 11 residues. The germline CDR1 and CDR2 sequences are DFQATT and SNEGSKA (reference sequence). V lost 6 bases and J lost 5, with 8 bases in between. The CDR3 DNA follows: TGCAGTGCCGGGATCGATCAGCCCCAGCATTTT. Residues: CSAGIDQPQHF.

The rearrangement uses TRBV9 and TRBJ2-1; 8 bases agree with TRBD1. The CDR3 totals 17 residues. The J segment lost 8 bases and the V segment lost 0 bases, leaving 13 bases of the junction unmatched. CDR1 and CDR2 from the germline V gene are SGDLS and YYNGEE. The CDR3 DNA reads TGTGCCAGCAGCGTAGCTACTAAACAGGGGGTCCTCTATGAGCAGTTCTTC. It codes for CASSVATKQGVLYEQFF.

This clone was counted a single time. Other DNA variants within this sample encode the same CDR3. The gene calls are TRBV4-3 and TRBJ2-7, with TRBD1 as a possible D gene (6 bases). Trimming stripped 1 base from V and 2 bases from J, with 6 bases between. The length of the CDR3 is 13 residues. The germline gives CDR1 LGHNA, CDR2 YSLEER. CDR3 bases: TGCGCCAGCAGCCAAGGACAGGCCTACGAGCAGTACTTC. This encodes CASSQGQAYEQYF.

This chain joins TRBV13 and TRBJ2-1, with D hard to call. From germline, CDR1 is PRHDT and CDR2 FYEKMQ (reference sequence). The CDR3 contains 14 residues. The V end lost 5 bases, the J end lost 2 bases, and 10 bases lay between the germline ends. CDR3 in DNA: TGTGCCAGCAGCCGCAGGTTTACCTACAATGAGCAGTTCTTC. Its translation: CASSRRFTYNEQFF.

This chain joins TRBV6-2 or TRBV6-3 and TRBJ1-3; D remains unclear. V lost 0 bases, J lost 3 bases, and 0 bases lay in between. The CDR3 is 12 amino acids. Looked up from germline, CDR1 is MNHEY and CDR2 is SVGEGT. The CDR3 DNA is TGTGCCAGCAGTTACTCTGGAAACACCATATATTTT. It specifies CASSYSGNTIYF.

This clone was detected once. The chain joins TRBV12-5 to TRBJ1-1; 8 nucleotides line up with TRBD1. CDR1 is LGHNT, CDR2 FRNRAP, per germline. The CDR3 loop spans 12 amino acids. J was trimmed by 8 bases and V by 6 bases; bases with no gene match: 5. The CDR3 loop is CASGLGQGEAFF. CDR3 DNA sequence: TGTGCTAGTGGCCTCGGACAGGGAGAAGCTTTCTTT.

The gene calls are TRBV27 and TRBJ2-7; tentative D call: TRBD1 (5 bases). CDR1 is MNHEY, CDR2 SMNVEV, per germline (reference sequence). The length of the CDR3 is 13 residues. V lost 2 bases, J lost 5 bases, and 10 bases lay in between. CDR3 sequence (DNA): TGTGCCAGCAGTTTAGCCGCAGGGAACGAGCAGTACTTC. It is translated as CASSLAAGNEQYF.

V usage is TRBV11-3 and J usage is TRBJ1-5, with 7 bases matching TRBD1. The CDR3 is 11 amino acids. Germline lookup yields CDR1 SGHNT and CDR2 YENEEA. With V trimmed by 11 bases and J by 4 bases, 2 bases remained unmatched. Here the CDR3 DNA reads TGTGCCCAGGGGGAGAATCAGCCCCAGCATTTT. As protein: CAQGENQPQHF.

This rearrangement joins TRBV3-1 (or the pseudogene TRBV3-2) to TRBJ2-3, with 8 bases lining up with TRBD2. The V gene end was trimmed by 0 bases and the J gene end by 0 bases; junction bases not matched to a gene: 8. Germline V gene lookup returns CDR1 LGHDT and CDR2 YNNKEL (reference sequence). The CDR3 length is 18 residues. CDR3 bases: TGTGCCAGCAGCCAAGATTGGGCAAGCGGGGGAAGCACAGATACGCAGTATTTT. Translated, it gives CASSQDWASGGSTDTQYF.

The chain is built from TRBV5-6 and TRBJ2-5; 11 bases are shared with TRBD1. With 1 base clipped from V and 4 bases from J, the junction kept 6 bases outside the gene matches. CDR3 length: 16 amino acids. Germline V lookup: CDR1 SGHDT, CDR2 YYEEEE. The CDR3 spells CASSLSSGTGGETQYF. In DNA form, the CDR3 reads TGTGCCAGCAGCTTGTCGTCCGGGACAGGGGGAGAGACCCAGTACTTC. Supplemented by reference TRBV5-6 and TRBJ2-5, the full variable domain reads DAGVTQSPTHLIKTRGQQVTLRCSPKSGHDTVSWYQQALGQGPQFIFQYYEEEERQRGNFPDRFSGHQFPNYSSELNVNALLLGDSALYLCASSLSSGTGGETQYFGPGTRLLVL.

This chain uses TRBV7-9 with TRBJ1-2, with D uncertain. CDR3 length: 14 amino acids. Trimming took off 1 base at V and 6 bases at J, with 12 bases between the two ends. Germline CDR1 is SEHNR and CDR2 is FQNEAQ (reference sequence). The CDR3 region has the DNA TGTGCCAGCAGCTTAGTCGCGACTCCCCATGGCTACACCTTC. This encodes CASSLVATPHGYTF.

In this sample, this clone turned up once. The J gene is TRBJ2-7, the V gene TRBV5-1; D assignment may be TRBD1 or TRBD2 (5 bases each). Germline CDR1 SGHRS, CDR2 YFSETQ. The CDR3 has 14 residues. V lost 4 bases and J 6 bases, leaving 17 bases between the germline ends. CDR3 bases: TGCGCCAGCAGCCGGGACGGATCCCCGGGCGAGCAGTACTTC. Translation gives CASSRDGSPGEQYF.

The V gene is TRBV25-1, the J gene TRBJ1-2, with 9 bases fitting TRBD1. Trimming cost V 6 bases and J 6 bases; bases outside gene matches: 8. The germline V gene encodes CDR1 MGHDK and CDR2 SYGVNS. CDR3 length: 14 amino acids. The CDR3 nucleotides are TGTGCCAGCAGCCCCTCGGGACAGGGTAATGGCTACACCTTC. Translation gives CASSPSGQGNGYTF.

The chain is built from TRBV2 and TRBJ2-7; no firm D call. In germline, CDR1 is SNHLY, CDR2 FYNNEI. The CDR3 runs to 11 residues. V was trimmed by 6 bases and J by 3 bases, leaving 6 bases between them. CDR3 amino acids: CASSSYYEQYF. For the CDR3, the DNA is TGTGCCAGCAGCTCATACTACGAGCAGTACTTC.

The chain is built from TRBV2 and TRBJ1-6; unclear D gene. The CDR3 is made up of 13 amino acids. Germline-derived CDR1 and CDR2 are SNHLY and FYNNEI. V gave up 8 bases and J gave up 6 bases, with 11 bases separating them. The CDR3 sequence is CASGVLGNSPLHF. CDR3 nucleotide sequence: TGTGCCAGCGGTGTTTTGGGTAATTCACCCCTCCACTTT.

J is TRBJ2-7 and V is TRBV7-8; D is possibly TRBD1 (5 bases). CDR1 and CDR2 (germline): SGHVS, FQNEAQ. The length of the CDR3 is 13 residues. V lost 3 bases and J lost 2, with 8 bases in between. As DNA, the CDR3 is TGTGCCAGCAGCTTCCAGGGTACCTACGAGCAGTACTTC. It codes for CASSFQGTYEQYF.

The genes are TRBV2 and TRBJ1-5, with 7 bases lining up with TRBD1. The germline gives CDR1 SNHLY, CDR2 FYNNEI. The CDR3 contains 15 residues. Trimming cost V 2 bases and J 7 bases; bases outside gene matches: 8. The CDR3 reads CASSELDRAQQPQHF. CDR3 bases: TGTGCCAGCAGTGAATTAGACAGGGCACAACAGCCCCAGCATTTT.

This clone appeared a single time. This chain connects TRBV7-2 to TRBJ2-3, with a tentative D call TRBD1 (7 bases). Trimming cost V 1 base and J 2 bases, with 10 bases left between them. The CDR3 runs to 15 residues. Germline CDR1 SGHTA, CDR2 FQGNSA. DNA for the CDR3: TGTGCCAGCAGCTTAGTCAGGGGGGACACAGATACGCAGTATTTT. It translates to CASSLVRGDTDTQYF.

The chain links TRBV4-1 to TRBJ2-1; 15 bases fit TRBD2. The trim removed 1 base at V and 9 bases at J, leaving 1 base unmatched. This CDR3 is 15 amino acids long. CDR1 is MGHRA, CDR2 YSYEKL, per germline. DNA for the CDR3: TGCGCCAGCAGCCAAGGGACTAGCGGGGGGGGTGAGCAGTTCTTC. Its translation: CASSQGTSGGGEQFF.

The CDR3 bases are TGTGCCAGCAGTTTCCTTAATTCACCCCTCCACTTT. It encodes CASSFLNSPLHF. J is TRBJ1-6 and V is TRBV12-3 or TRBV12-4, with D uncertain. The CDR3 loop spans 12 amino acids. V shed 3 bases and J shed 6 bases, with 3 bases lying between them.

The V gene is TRBV7-8, the J gene TRBJ2-3; 11 bases are shared with TRBD2. CDR1 is SGHVS and CDR2 is FQNEAQ in the germline V gene. CDR3 length: 16 residues. Trimming at V came to 1 base and at J to 3 bases, leaving 3 bases not matched to a gene. For the CDR3, the DNA is TGTGCCAGCAGCTTAGTCCCTAGCGGGGGGACAGATACGCAGTATTTT. Translation gives CASSLVPSGGTDTQYF.

This CDR3 reads CASSGTRSVWGNEQFF. The CDR3 DNA follows: TGTGCCAGTAGTGGGACTAGAAGCGTCTGGGGCAATGAGCAGTTCTTC. This chain joins TRBV19 and TRBJ2-1; 8 bases line up with TRBD2. The V gene end was trimmed by 5 bases and the J gene end by 6 bases; junction bases not matched to a gene: 12. The V gene's germline CDR1 is LNHDA and CDR2 SQIVND (reference sequence). There are 16 residues in the CDR3.

This clone has just one count. The J gene is TRBJ2-5, the V gene TRBV5-5; 9 bases line up with TRBD1. This CDR3 spans 15 amino acids. With V trimmed by 4 bases and J by 0 bases, 4 bases remained unmatched. Looked up from germline, CDR1 is SGHKS and CDR2 is YYEKEE (reference sequence). This chain's CDR3 is CASSQTGGYQETQYF. The CDR3 nucleotides read TGTGCCAGCAGCCAGACAGGGGGGTACCAAGAGACCCAGTACTTC.

The chain combines TRBV5-8 with TRBJ2-4, with a possible D match to TRBD1 (5 bases). CDR3 length: 17 amino acids. V gave up 4 bases and J gave up 0 bases, with 17 bases separating them. CDR1 and CDR2 from the germline V gene are SGHTS and YDEGEE. The CDR3 loop is CASSPAVDKLAKNIQYF. The DNA for the CDR3 is TGTGCCAGCAGCCCGGCGGTGGACAAACTAGCCAAAAACATTCAGTACTTC.

The chain joins TRBV2 to TRBJ1-4, with 10 bases that match TRBD1. Looked up from germline, CDR1 is SNHLY and CDR2 is FYNNEI. The CDR3 is made up of 18 amino acids. With 2 bases clipped from V and 0 bases from J, the junction kept 6 bases outside the gene matches. CDR3 coding DNA: TGTGCCAGCAGTGAAAGGGACAGGGGCCCTGCAACTAATGAAAAACTGTTTTTT. Encoded protein: CASSERDRGPATNEKLFF. Full variable domain (rest looked up from reference TRBV2 and TRBJ1-4): EPEVTQTPSHQVTQMGQEVILRCVPISNHLYFYWYRQILGQKVEFLVSFYNNEISEKSEIFDDQFSVERPDGSNFTLKIRSTKLEDSAMYFCASSERDRGPATNEKLFFGSGTQLSVL.

This CDR3 reads CASSQGGLAGRSSTDTQYF. The CDR3 nucleotides read TGCGCCAGCAGCCAAGGGGGACTAGCGGGGAGGTCTAGCACAGATACGCAGTATTTT. This chain joins TRBV4-3 and TRBJ2-3; 13 nucleotides agree with TRBD2. V dropped 1 base and J dropped 0; count of bases not matched to a gene: 7. Germline V lookup: CDR1 LGHNA, CDR2 YSLEER. This CDR3 region has 19 residues.

The chain carries TRBV24-1 and TRBJ1-4, with TRBD1 identical over 10 bases. Germline V gene sequence: CDR1 KGHDR, CDR2 SFDVKD. This CDR3 region has 16 residues. Trimming took 7 bases from V and 6 from J; bases not matched to a gene: 10. The CDR3 coding sequence is TGTGCCACCAGACCCCCGGGACAGGGGTTTGATGAAAAACTGTTTTTT. This codes for CATRPPGQGFDEKLFF.

The chain has TRBV6-5 and TRBJ2-1, with D unresolved. CDR1 is MNHEY, CDR2 SVGAGI, per germline. This CDR3 has 12 amino acids. The V end was cut by 6 bases, the J end by 6 bases, with 9 bases between. The CDR3 is CASRSLPNEQFF. The DNA for the CDR3 is TGTGCCAGCAGATCCCTACCCAATGAGCAGTTCTTC.